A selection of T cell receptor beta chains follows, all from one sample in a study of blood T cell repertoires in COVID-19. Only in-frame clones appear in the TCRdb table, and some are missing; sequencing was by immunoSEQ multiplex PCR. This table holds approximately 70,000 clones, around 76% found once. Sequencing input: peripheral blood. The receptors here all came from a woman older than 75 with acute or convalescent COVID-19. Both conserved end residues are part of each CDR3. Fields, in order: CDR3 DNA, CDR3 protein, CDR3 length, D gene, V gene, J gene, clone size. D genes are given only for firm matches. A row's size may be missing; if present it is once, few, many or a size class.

DNA: TGTGCCAGCAGCCAAGATGTGACAGGCCCCTTCGAGACCCAGTACTTC
CDR3: CASSQDVTGPFETQYF
length: 16
D: -
V: TRBV3-1/TRBV3-2
J: TRBJ2-5
size: -

DNA: TGTGCCAGCAGCTTACGACAGCACTCTGGGGCCAACGTCCTGACTTTC
CDR3: CASSLRQHSGANVLTF
length: 16
D: -
V: TRBV7-2
J: TRBJ2-6
size: -

DNA: TGTGCCAGCAGGTCTCCGAGCTCCTACGAGCAGTACTTC
CDR3: CASRSPSSYEQYF
length: 13
D: -
V: TRBV12-3/TRBV12-4
J: TRBJ2-7
size: -

DNA: TGTGCCAGCAGTTATCAGGGTAAGCCCCAGCATTTT
CDR3: CASSYQGKPQHF
length: 12
D: -
V: TRBV5-4
J: TRBJ1-5
size: -

DNA: TGTGCCAGCAGCTTAAAGCCGACTCCCGCGGTGTGGGAGACCCAGTACTTC
CDR3: CASSLKPTPAVWETQYF
length: 17
D: -
V: TRBV7-6
J: TRBJ2-5
size: -

DNA: TGTGCCAGCAGCTTAGGCCTGGGGGGACAGCCCCAGCATTTT
CDR3: CASSLGLGGQPQHF
length: 14
D: -
V: TRBV13
J: TRBJ1-5
size: -

DNA: TGTGCCAGCAGTTACTCAGGCGGGAGGATCCACGAGCAGTACTTC
CDR3: CASSYSGGRIHEQYF
length: 15
D: TRBD2
V: TRBV6-5
J: TRBJ2-7
size: few

DNA: TGCAGTGCTAGTTTTCGGGAGGGTGGCGAGCAGTACTTC
CDR3: CSASFREGGEQYF
length: 13
D: TRBD2
V: TRBV20-1
J: TRBJ2-7
size: once

DNA: TGTGCCAGCAGTTACCCCTCGGGGCACGGGGGGTTCTTC
CDR3: CASSYPSGHGGFF
length: 13
D: -
V: TRBV28
J: TRBJ2-1
size: -

DNA: TGTGCCAGCAGTTACCTAACAGGGAAACGGGGCTACACCTTC
CDR3: CASSYLTGKRGYTF
length: 14
D: -
V: TRBV6-5
J: TRBJ1-2
size: -

DNA: TGCAGTGCCCCCCAAACAGATACGCAGTATTTT
CDR3: CSAPQTDTQYF
length: 11
D: -
V: TRBV20-1
J: TRBJ2-3
size: -

DNA: TGTGCCAGCAGCTTGAGGACAGTGGCAGATACGCAGTATTTT
CDR3: CASSLRTVADTQYF
length: 14
D: -
V: TRBV11-3
J: TRBJ2-3
size: -

DNA: TGTGCCACCCAGGTTTTTGTCGGAGGCGATGAGCAGTTCTTC
CDR3: CATQVFVGGDEQFF
length: 14
D: -
V: TRBV14
J: TRBJ2-1
size: -

DNA: TGTGCCAGCAGCTTAGCGAGTAGCGGCATCTCCTACGAGCAGTACTTC
CDR3: CASSLASSGISYEQYF
length: 16
D: -
V: TRBV7-2
J: TRBJ2-7
size: -

DNA: TGTGCCAGCAGCCCCTCCTCTAACTATGGCTACACCTTC
CDR3: CASSPSSNYGYTF
length: 13
D: -
V: TRBV14
J: TRBJ1-2
size: -

DNA: TGTGCCAGCAGTCGGGACCGTTCGGGGTTAAGCAATGAGCAGTTCTTC
CDR3: CASSRDRSGLSNEQFF
length: 16
D: -
V: TRBV6-6
J: TRBJ2-1
size: -

DNA: TGCGCCAGCAGCCAAACCGGGACAGGGGGCACAGATACGCAGTATTTT
CDR3: CASSQTGTGGTDTQYF
length: 16
D: TRBD1
V: TRBV4-1
J: TRBJ2-3
size: -

DNA: TGTGCCAGTAGTAGAGGACTAGCGGGGTTAACGAGCTCCTACAATGAGCAGTTCTTC
CDR3: CASSRGLAGLTSSYNEQFF
length: 19
D: TRBD2
V: TRBV19
J: TRBJ2-1
size: few

DNA: TGTGCCAGCAGCCATCCAAAAATCGGGACATTGTGGGGACAGAGGCCGAACACCATATATTTT
CDR3: CASSHPKIGTLWGQRPNTIYF
length: 21
D: TRBD1
V: TRBV28
J: TRBJ1-3
size: -

DNA: TGTGCCAGCAGCTTCCTCCGCGGGAGGGGATGGGAGACCCAGTACTTC
CDR3: CASSFLRGRGWETQYF
length: 16
D: TRBD2
V: TRBV11-2
J: TRBJ2-5
size: few

DNA: TGTGCCATCAGTGAGTGGTCATACAGCTCCACTGAAGCTTTCTTT
CDR3: CAISEWSYSSTEAFF
length: 15
D: -
V: TRBV10-3
J: TRBJ1-1
size: -

DNA: TGTGCCAGCAGCTTGTATAGTTCCGTCAATGAGCAGTTCTTC
CDR3: CASSLYSSVNEQFF
length: 14
D: -
V: TRBV5-5
J: TRBJ2-1
size: -

DNA: TGCAGCGTTACCGGACAGGGCTTTAAAGAGACCCAGTACTTC
CDR3: CSVTGQGFKETQYF
length: 14
D: TRBD1
V: TRBV29-1
J: TRBJ2-5
size: -

DNA: TGCGCCAGCAGCTTGGCCGGGACAGGAAATCAGCCCCAGCATTTT
CDR3: CASSLAGTGNQPQHF
length: 15
D: TRBD1
V: TRBV5-1
J: TRBJ1-5
size: once

DNA: TGTGCCAGCAGCATCGGGAAGCGGGAGTGGTCCTACGAGCAGTACTTC
CDR3: CASSIGKREWSYEQYF
length: 16
D: -
V: TRBV21-1
J: TRBJ2-7
size: -

DNA: TGCGCCAGCAGCCTCGGGCCAGGGAGGTACAATGAGCAGTTCTTC
CDR3: CASSLGPGRYNEQFF
length: 15
D: -
V: TRBV4-1
J: TRBJ2-1
size: -

DNA: TGTGCCAGCAGCGGATCGGGACTAGTAAAGGGCGAGCAGTACTTC
CDR3: CASSGSGLVKGEQYF
length: 15
D: TRBD2
V: TRBV9
J: TRBJ2-7
size: -

DNA: TGTGCCAGCAGCTCGGGACAGGTGAGCTCCTACGAGCAGTACTTC
CDR3: CASSSGQVSSYEQYF
length: 15
D: TRBD1
V: TRBV5-4
J: TRBJ2-7
size: -

DNA: TGTGCCAGCAGCTTGGCCGGGACAGGGGGCGGCTATGGCTACACCTTC
CDR3: CASSLAGTGGGYGYTF
length: 16
D: TRBD1
V: TRBV5-5
J: TRBJ1-2
size: -

DNA: TGTGCCAGCAGCGTAGGAGGGGGTAATCAGCCCCAGCATTTT
CDR3: CASSVGGGNQPQHF
length: 14
D: -
V: TRBV9
J: TRBJ1-5
size: -

DNA: TGTGCCAGCAGCTTGGCTGGGGGCGGGAGACCCTACAATGAGCAGTTCTTC
CDR3: CASSLAGGGRPYNEQFF
length: 17
D: -
V: TRBV5-4
J: TRBJ2-1
size: -

DNA: TGTGCCACCAGCAGATTGGCTAGCGGGTTCGAGACCCAGTACTTC
CDR3: CATSRLASGFETQYF
length: 15
D: TRBD2
V: TRBV15
J: TRBJ2-5
size: -

DNA: TGCAGCGTTGAAGATCGGCAAGGGGTCGCCTACAATGAGCAGTTCTTC
CDR3: CSVEDRQGVAYNEQFF
length: 16
D: -
V: TRBV29-1
J: TRBJ2-1
size: -

DNA: TGCGCCAGCAGCTTGCGGGGGAACGACTTCGAGCAGTACTTC
CDR3: CASSLRGNDFEQYF
length: 14
D: -
V: TRBV5-1
J: TRBJ2-7
size: -

DNA: TGTGCCAGCAGCCCTCTGAATACCTCTTATGGGCCGGGACAGGGGTGGAATCAGCCCCAGCATTTT
CDR3: CASSPLNTSYGPGQGWNQPQHF
length: 22
D: TRBD1
V: TRBV7-3
J: TRBJ1-5
size: once

DNA: TGCGCCAGCAGCTTGGATAGCGCATTCTACGAGCAGTACTTC
CDR3: CASSLDSAFYEQYF
length: 14
D: -
V: TRBV5-1
J: TRBJ2-7
size: -

DNA: TGTGCCAGCAGCCCACTTGGGGGAGGGCCTCGCGCAGATACGCAGTATTTT
CDR3: CASSPLGGGPRADTQYF
length: 17
D: TRBD2
V: TRBV27
J: TRBJ2-3
size: -

DNA: TGTGCCAGCAGTTACGTGGCAGCGGAGAATAAGCAGTTCTTC
CDR3: CASSYVAAENKQFF
length: 14
D: -
V: TRBV6-5
J: TRBJ2-1
size: -

DNA: TGTGCCAGCAGCCCAGGAGGTTCTGAAGCTTTCTTT
CDR3: CASSPGGSEAFF
length: 12
D: -
V: TRBV7-3
J: TRBJ1-1
size: -

DNA: TGTGCCAGCATGGAAACAGACTCCTACAATGAGCAGTTCTTC
CDR3: CASMETDSYNEQFF
length: 14
D: -
V: TRBV2
J: TRBJ2-1
size: -

DNA: TGTGCCAGTGGTCTGGGAGATCTCACAGATACGCAGTATTTT
CDR3: CASGLGDLTDTQYF
length: 14
D: -
V: TRBV19
J: TRBJ2-3
size: -

DNA: TGTGCCAGCTTGCCGCGTGGATGGGCCGACAATGAGCAGTTCTTC
CDR3: CASLPRGWADNEQFF
length: 15
D: -
V: TRBV25-1
J: TRBJ2-1
size: -

DNA: TGTGCCAGCAGCTCTCTTTGGGGCTTTCTGGACGAGCAGTTCTTC
CDR3: CASSSLWGFLDEQFF
length: 15
D: -
V: TRBV7-9
J: TRBJ2-1
size: few

DNA: TGTGCCAGCAGGCGGGGGCAGCGCACAGATACGCAGTATTTT
CDR3: CASRRGQRTDTQYF
length: 14
D: -
V: TRBV6-5
J: TRBJ2-3
size: -

DNA: TGTGCCAGCAGCTTACGTTTGACAGGGACCTATGGCTACACCTTC
CDR3: CASSLRLTGTYGYTF
length: 15
D: TRBD1
V: TRBV7-8
J: TRBJ1-2
size: -

DNA: TGTGCCAGCAGTCCCCGACATGTGCTTGAGGAGACCCAGTACTTC
CDR3: CASSPRHVLEETQYF
length: 15
D: -
V: TRBV6-5
J: TRBJ2-5
size: -

DNA: TGTGCCAGCAGCGTAGCGGCTAGCGGGAGCTCCTACAATGAGCAGTTCTTC
CDR3: CASSVAASGSSYNEQFF
length: 17
D: TRBD2
V: TRBV9
J: TRBJ2-1
size: -

DNA: TGTGCCAGCCCTGGGACAGGTGAGCCCTACGAGCAGTACTTC
CDR3: CASPGTGEPYEQYF
length: 14
D: TRBD1
V: TRBV2
J: TRBJ2-7
size: -

DNA: TGTGCCAGCAGTGAAGGGCGGGAGGGCCTTGCCGGGGAGCTGTTTTTT
CDR3: CASSEGREGLAGELFF
length: 16
D: TRBD2
V: TRBV2
J: TRBJ2-2
size: -

DNA: TGTGCCAGCAGCTTAGATCGGGTCTACAATGAGCAGTTCTTC
CDR3: CASSLDRVYNEQFF
length: 14
D: -
V: TRBV11-3
J: TRBJ2-1
size: -

DNA: TGTGCCAGCAGCCGGGGGGGAGCGCGCGAGCAGTACTTC
CDR3: CASSRGGAREQYF
length: 13
D: TRBD2
V: TRBV7-2
J: TRBJ2-7
size: -